The 21 T cell receptor beta chains reported below all come from one sample, sequenced in a study of CD8 T cells in ankylosing spondylitis. Study-wide results and caveats: One TCR beta motif, made up of 7 or 8 highly homologous variants, appeared characteristic of ankylosing spondylitis blood.

Antigens for these TCRs are unknown. In TCRdb, the 5' RACE reads were re-called with MiXCR into one record per CDR3 protein. The table has roughly 700,000 distinct CDR3 sequences, 19% seen once; the top ten hold 15% to 20%. The sequenced sample was blood, either unsorted or a sorted T cell fraction (not recorded which). Source of these receptors: a male donor with ankylosing spondylitis.

The rearrangement uses TRBV28 and TRBJ2-1; TRBD1 is a possible D gene (6 bases). Trimming removed 6 bases from V and 6 bases from J, with 18 bases in between. Per the germline V gene, CDR1 is MDHEN and CDR2 is SYDVKM. The CDR3 has 15 residues. The CDR3 protein is CASSPAGDWGNEQFF. CDR3 DNA: TGTGCCAGCAGCCCCGCAGGGGATTGGGGCAATGAGCAGTTCTTC.

The chain is built from TRBV5-1 and TRBJ1-3; D unclear. Germline CDR1 is SGHRS and CDR2 is YFSETQ. The V gene lost 4 bases and the J gene lost 0 bases, with 11 bases spanning the gap. This CDR3 has 15 amino acids. CDR3 sequence reads: CASSAATGSGNTIYF. In DNA, the CDR3 is TGCGCCAGCAGCGCTGCGACGGGCTCTGGAAACACCATATATTTT.

The sample holds a few counts of this clonotype. V usage is TRBV5-1 and J usage is TRBJ2-7; the match to TRBD1 covers 8 bases. This CDR3 has 15 residues. The germline V gene has CDR1 SGHRS and CDR2 YFSETQ. The junction had 8 bases not matched to a gene; V was cut back by 4 bases and J by 2 bases. The CDR3 DNA follows: TGCGCCAGCAGCCCTGGACAGGGACACCCCTACGAGCAGTACTTC. Translation: CASSPGQGHPYEQYF. Full variable domain (remainder filled in from reference TRBV5-1 and TRBJ2-7): KAGVTQTPRYLIKTRGQQVTLSCSPISGHRSVSWYQQTPGQGLQFLFEYFSETQRNKGNFPGRFSGRQFSNSRSEMNVSTLELGDSALYLCASSPGQGHPYEQYFGPGTRLTVT.

V and J are TRBV20-1 and TRBJ2-3; TRBD2 aligns across 10 bases. V lost 3 bases and J lost 1; bases outside the gene matches: 4. The germline V gene encodes CDR1 DFQATT and CDR2 SNEGSKA (reference sequence). There are 15 residues in the CDR3. For the CDR3, the DNA is TGCAGTGCTAGCACCGGGACTAGCGGCACAGATACGCAGTATTTT. Translated, it gives CSASTGTSGTDTQYF.

The sample holds a few counts of this clonotype. V is TRBV7-8 and J is TRBJ2-1, with TRBD2 matching over 10 bases. Trimming at V came to 7 bases and at J to 4 bases, leaving 4 bases not matched to a gene. From germline, CDR1 is SGHVS and CDR2 FQNEAQ. CDR3 size: 14 residues. The CDR3 DNA sequence: TGTGCCAGCATGCTAGCGGGGGAATACAATGAGCAGTTCTTC. This codes for CASMLAGEYNEQFF.

This clonotype was observed a handful of times. The chain carries TRBV3-1 and TRBJ2-3, with 9 bases lining up with TRBD1. This CDR3 region has 19 residues. Germline V gene lookup returns CDR1 LGHDT and CDR2 YNNKEL (reference sequence). Trimming at V came to 3 bases and at J to 2 bases, leaving 15 bases not matched to a gene. DNA for the CDR3: TGTGCCAGCAGCCACCGAATCGGGGGACAGGGTGTTGCCACAGATACGCAGTATTTT. Translation gives CASSHRIGGQGVATDTQYF.

This clonotype was counted only a few times. This chain joins TRBV7-9 and TRBJ1-2; a weak D match, TRBD1 (5 bases). CDR1 is SEHNR and CDR2 is FQNEAQ in the germline V gene (reference sequence). V lost 2 bases and J lost 7, with 14 bases in between. This CDR3 is 14 amino acids long. This CDR3 is CASSLWGKNPGYTF. The CDR3 bases are TGTGCCAGCAGCTTATGGGGCAAAAACCCTGGCTACACCTTC.

This clonotype was counted between two and nine times. The gene calls are TRBV12-3 or TRBV12-4 and TRBJ1-2, with no clear D. Trimming left V 7 bases short and J 4 bases short, with 13 bases between. The length of the CDR3 is 13 residues. CDR3 amino acids: CASNTAGGYGYTF. As DNA, the CDR3 is TGTGCCAGCAATACGGCGGGAGGCTATGGCTACACCTTC.

The V call is TRBV5-4, the J call TRBJ2-1, with 12 bases lining up with TRBD2. Germline CDR1 is SGHNT and CDR2 is YYREEE (reference sequence). CDR3 length: 20 residues. The junction had 14 bases not matched to a gene; V was cut back by 3 bases and J by 1 base. In DNA form, the CDR3 reads TGTGCCAGCAGCTCCAGGATTACTAGCGGGGGGTACGGTTCCTACAATGAGCAGTTCTTC. This gives the protein CASSSRITSGGYGSYNEQFF.

This clonotype appeared a few times. V and J are TRBV27 and TRBJ1-1, with D tentatively TRBD1 (6 bases). The CDR3 extends over 15 amino acids. Germline values: CDR1 MNHEY, CDR2 SMNVEV (reference sequence). V gave up 8 bases and J gave up 4 bases, with 20 bases separating them. CDR3 DNA sequence: TGTGCCAGCCGCAGGGCATCGCAGGGGACCACTGAAGCTTTCTTT. Translating it yields CASRRASQGTTEAFF.

The J gene is TRBJ1-1, the V gene TRBV6-1, with TRBD1 as a possible D gene (5 bases). V was clipped by 7 bases and J by 0 bases, with 15 bases between them. The CDR3 consists of 15 residues. CDR1 and CDR2 from the germline V gene are MNHNS and SASEGT. The CDR3 DNA follows: TGTGCCAGCACCCGGACACGAGCCCTGAACACTGAAGCTTTCTTT. As protein: CASTRTRALNTEAFF.

The CDR3 DNA follows: TGTGCCAGCAGCGTGACAGGGGGCAAGACCCAGTACTTC. Translation: CASSVTGGKTQYF. The chain recombines TRBV9 with TRBJ2-5, with 10 bases fitting TRBD1. The CDR3 totals 13 residues. The germline V gene has CDR1 SGDLS and CDR2 YYNGEE. The V segment lost 2 bases and the J segment 6 bases; nucleotides outside the gene matches: 1.

This chain joins TRBV12-3 or TRBV12-4 and TRBJ2-2; maybe TRBD1 (5 bases). V was trimmed by 6 bases and J by 3 bases, leaving 8 bases between them. The CDR3 length is 13 residues. The CDR3 is CASRQEHTGELFF. The CDR3 DNA reads TGTGCCAGCAGACAGGAACACACCGGGGAGCTGTTTTTT.

This clonotype was recorded a few times. The V gene is TRBV6-4, the J gene TRBJ2-1, with 9 bases aligning to TRBD2. Germline assignment: CDR1 MRHNA and CDR2 SNTAGT. The CDR3 is 15 amino acids. Unmatched junction bases numbered 7, after V lost 2 bases and J lost 8 bases. The CDR3 here is CASSDRGLARDEQFF. CDR3 in DNA: TGTGCCAGCAGTGACCGGGGACTAGCAAGGGATGAGCAGTTCTTC.

This sequence joins TRBV24-1 and TRBJ2-1; D may be TRBD1 or TRBD2 (5 bases each). The germline gives CDR1 KGHDR, CDR2 SFDVKD. With 9 bases removed from V and 11 bases from J, the gap between germline ends came to 13 bases. The CDR3 has 11 residues. The CDR3 reads CATGRGAQQFF. The CDR3 nucleotides are TGTGCCACCGGAAGAGGGGCGCAGCAGTTCTTC.

This clonotype turned up a few times. The rearrangement links TRBV4-2 to TRBJ1-4, with a tentative D call TRBD1 (5 bases). The germline V and J ends were trimmed by 0 bases and 7 bases, with 9 bases remaining between them. This CDR3 region has 14 residues. The germline CDR1 and CDR2 sequences are LGHNA and YNFKEQ. CDR3 sequence reads: CASSQEWGVEKLFF. As DNA, the CDR3 is TGTGCCAGCAGCCAAGAGTGGGGGGTTGAAAAACTGTTTTTT.

This clonotype appeared a few times. The chain uses TRBV15 and TRBJ1-1; no firm D call. Germline values: CDR1 LNHNV, CDR2 YYDKDF (reference sequence). CDR3 size: 14 residues. Trimming cost V 1 base and J 0 bases, with 6 bases left between them. The CDR3: CATSRVSMNTEAFF. The CDR3 nucleotides read TGTGCCACCAGCAGAGTATCGATGAACACTGAAGCTTTCTTT.

This clonotype was seen a few times. The genes are TRBV12-3 or TRBV12-4 and TRBJ1-5; D is possibly TRBD1 (6 bases). The CDR3 covers 12 residues. V was pared by 10 bases and J by 6 bases, with 13 bases between. The CDR3 nucleotides read TGTGCCACCGGAACAGGGCGTCAGCCCCAGCATTTT. Amino acid sequence: CATGTGRQPQHF.

This clonotype has a count of ten or more. The V gene is TRBV6-4, the J gene TRBJ2-3; 10 bases match TRBD2. The junction had 4 bases not matched to a gene; V was cut back by 5 bases and J by 2 bases. There are 15 residues in the CDR3. CDR1 is MRHNA, CDR2 SNTAGT, per germline. CDR3 coding DNA: TGTGCCAGCAGTAGGACTAGCGGAGCCACAGATACGCAGTATTTT. This gives the protein CASSRTSGATDTQYF.

The table lists this clonotype with a few counts. The chain couples TRBV18 to TRBJ1-3; D perhaps matches TRBD1 (5 bases). Looked up from germline, CDR1 is KGHSH and CDR2 is LQKENI. V lost 3 bases and J lost 2, with 11 bases in between. This CDR3 contains 15 residues. The CDR3 loop is CASSPPDRAGNTIYF. In DNA, the CDR3 is TGTGCCAGCTCACCTCCAGACAGAGCTGGAAACACCATATATTTT.

The V and J genes are TRBV6-1 and TRBJ1-2; D perhaps matches TRBD1 (5 bases). V was pared by 6 bases and J by 5 bases, with 16 bases between. Germline-derived CDR1 and CDR2 are MNHNS and SASEGT. This CDR3 contains 14 residues. CDR3 residues: CASRPGGRNYGYTF. The CDR3 DNA sequence: TGTGCCAGCAGGCCCGGGGGACGGAATTATGGCTACACCTTC.